This T cell receptor beta chain is from a study of T cell repertoires in cytomegalovirus infection. Across the whole study: Public TCR beta signatures provided an indication of both CMV infection and a matching HLA type. Notes on the study in general: HLA-C-restricted TCR beta clonotypes specific for CMV led the ex vivo response. Cumulated frequencies of public TCR beta families served to identify carriers of CMV plus the relevant HLA.

The CDR3 runs 15 residues. V shed 1 base and J shed 0 bases, with 8 bases lying between them. Germline V gene lookup returns CDR1 MGHDK and CDR2 SYGVNS. TCRdb analysed the reads with MiXCR anew, one entry per CDR3 protein. The repertoire consists of about 180,000 distinct CDR3 sequences, with around an eighth occurring once and the leading ten covering over 25%. As concerns this clonotype: The antigen is not known.

The sequencing sample was made of PBMCs. The TCR sequence derives from a human donor in good health (CMV status not recorded). Some clones in this sample may be carry-over from other donors' samples. This chain joins TRBV25-1 and TRBJ2-3; no clear D. CDR3 loop: CASSEFPTSTDTQYF. DNA for the CDR3: TGTGCCAGCAGTGAATTCCCAACTAGCACAGATACGCAGTATTTT.